This TCR beta chain was found in a study of blood T cell repertoires in COVID-19. Looking at the study overall: The United States, Italy and Spain provided the acute and convalescent COVID-19 samples.

The protocol was immunoSEQ multiplex PCR, while the TCRdb copy is restricted to in-frame clones and leaves out a portion. The sample includes some 400,000 clones, 87% of them seen just once. Cohorts were assigned according to the clinical history that participants reported. The clonotype originates from a young man who had recovered from COVID-19. Sequencing used PBMCs or T cells enriched from blood (not recorded which).

The CDR3 sequence: CAPRGAGETQYF. The CDR3 DNA reads as TGTGCCCCACGGGGGGCAGGGGAGACCCAGTACTTC. The chain is built from TRBV10-3 and TRBJ2-5, with D perhaps matching TRBD2 (7 bases). V was shortened by 11 bases and J by 5 bases, with 15 bases between the two germline ends. The CDR3 runs 12 residues. CDR1 ENHRY and CDR2 SYGVKD come from the germline V gene.